The clone carrying this T cell receptor beta chain was recorded many times. The target antigen is unknown. These data originate in a study of T cells in Graves' hyperthyroidism and ophthalmopathy. Across the whole study: Upon initial diagnosis and before any treatment, peripheral blood was collected. Study-wide points: Most clonotypes expanded in thyroid above 0.001 were likewise present in blood.

It was uncontrolled infection, other autoimmune disease, pregnancy or lactation that excluded patients. It was 8 to 10 ml of fresh peripheral blood that supplied the PBMCs. TCR beta CDR3 regions were amplified from RNA. The primer set for the first-round RT-PCR of the TCR CDR3 was HTBI. TCRdb reprocessed the multiplex PCR reads via MiXCR and lists one record per CDR3 protein. The profile shows about 520,000 distinct CDR3 sequences, about a fifth of them singletons. CDR3 size: 15 residues. The trim removed 6 bases at V and 3 bases at J, leaving 10 bases unmatched. Specimen: blood. The TCR comes from a man aged 18-30 years with Graves' hyperthyroidism. V usage is TRBV12-3 or TRBV12-4 and J usage is TRBJ2-5, with 7 bases aligning to TRBD2. DNA of the CDR3: TGTGCCAGCAGCCCTCCCCTCGGGGGGAAAGAGACCCAGTACTTC. This sequence encodes CASSPPLGGKETQYF.